This entry concerns a single T cell receptor (beta chain). The antigen is unknown. The CDR3 covers 13 residues. Losses at the gene ends were 2 bases for V and 8 bases for J; bases not matched to a gene: 3. These data come from a study of siplizumab effects on memory and regulatory T cells. Overall study findings and caveats: A small minority of alloreactive clones were mapped to unstimulated subsets. Siplizumab conditions gave an average of roughly 65% Treg-derived mappable alloreactive CD4+ clones, versus around 30% for controls.

The assay looked at 80,000 to 100,000 TCR templates in each sample. Sequencing used immunoSEQ multiplex PCR; TCRdb keeps in-frame clones, though not all of them. The table has around 99,000 clones, 92% seen once. This TCR derives from a human donor in good health. The chain combines TRBV23-1 with TRBJ2-1, with 7 bases matching TRBD1. TRBV23-1 is an ORF, with its function uncertain. Material for sequencing was Tregs sorted from blood. DNA for the CDR3: TGCGCCAGCAGTCAAACTACAGGGGATGAGCAGTTCTTC. This sequence encodes CASSQTTGDEQFF.